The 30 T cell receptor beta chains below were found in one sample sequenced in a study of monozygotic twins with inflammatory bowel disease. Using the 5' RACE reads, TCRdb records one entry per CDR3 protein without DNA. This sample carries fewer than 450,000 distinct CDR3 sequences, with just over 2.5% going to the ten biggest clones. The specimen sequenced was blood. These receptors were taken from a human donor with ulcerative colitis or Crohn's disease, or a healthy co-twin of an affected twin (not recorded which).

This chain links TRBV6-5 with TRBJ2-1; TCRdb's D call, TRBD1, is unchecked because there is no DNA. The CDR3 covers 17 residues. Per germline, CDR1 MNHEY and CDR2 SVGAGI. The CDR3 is CASSYAGTGRLYNEQFF.

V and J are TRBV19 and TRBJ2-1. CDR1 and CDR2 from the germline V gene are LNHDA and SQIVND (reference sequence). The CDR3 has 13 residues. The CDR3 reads CASQTGTYNEQFF.

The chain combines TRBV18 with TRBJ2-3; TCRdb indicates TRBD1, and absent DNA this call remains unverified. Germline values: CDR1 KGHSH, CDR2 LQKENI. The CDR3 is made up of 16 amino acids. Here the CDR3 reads CASSPGQDISTDTQYF. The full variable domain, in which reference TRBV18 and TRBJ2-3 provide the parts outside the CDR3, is NAGVMQNPRHLVRRRGQEARLRCSPMKGHSHVYWYRQLPEEGLKFMVYLQKENIIDESGMPKERFSAEFPKEGPSILRIQQVVRGDSAAYFCASSPGQDISTDTQYFGPGTRLTVL.

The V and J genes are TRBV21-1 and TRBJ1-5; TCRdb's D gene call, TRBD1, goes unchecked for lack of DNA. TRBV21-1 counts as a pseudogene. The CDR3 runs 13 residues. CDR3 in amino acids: CASAGIRVQPQHF.

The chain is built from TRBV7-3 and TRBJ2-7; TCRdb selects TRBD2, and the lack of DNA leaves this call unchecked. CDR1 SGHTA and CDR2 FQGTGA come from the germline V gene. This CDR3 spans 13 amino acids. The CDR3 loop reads CASSKKQEGEQYF.

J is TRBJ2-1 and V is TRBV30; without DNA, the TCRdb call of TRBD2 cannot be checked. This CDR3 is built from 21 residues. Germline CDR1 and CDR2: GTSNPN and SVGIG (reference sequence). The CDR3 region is CAWSSPNYLPLTGGAYNEQFF. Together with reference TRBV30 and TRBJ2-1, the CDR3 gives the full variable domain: SQTIHQWPATLVQPVGSPLSLECTVEGTSNPNLYWYRQAAGRGLQLLFYSVGIGQISSEVPQNLSASRPQDRQFILSSKKLLLSDSGFYLCAWSSPNYLPLTGGAYNEQFFGPGTRLTVL.

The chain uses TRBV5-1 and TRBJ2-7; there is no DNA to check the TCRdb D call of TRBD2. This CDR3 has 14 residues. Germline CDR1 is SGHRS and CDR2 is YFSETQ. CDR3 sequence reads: CASSLVGLVYEQYF.

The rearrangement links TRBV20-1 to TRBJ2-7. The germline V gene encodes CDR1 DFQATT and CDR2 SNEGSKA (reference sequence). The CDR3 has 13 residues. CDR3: CSARSGYYYEQYF.

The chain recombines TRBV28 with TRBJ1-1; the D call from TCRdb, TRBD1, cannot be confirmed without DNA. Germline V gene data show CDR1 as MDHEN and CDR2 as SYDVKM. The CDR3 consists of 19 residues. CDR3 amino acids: CASSSVKTGRGLLNTEAFF.

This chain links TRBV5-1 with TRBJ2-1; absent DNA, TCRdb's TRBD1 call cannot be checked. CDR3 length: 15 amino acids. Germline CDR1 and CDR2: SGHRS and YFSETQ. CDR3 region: CASSARRGSYNEQFF.

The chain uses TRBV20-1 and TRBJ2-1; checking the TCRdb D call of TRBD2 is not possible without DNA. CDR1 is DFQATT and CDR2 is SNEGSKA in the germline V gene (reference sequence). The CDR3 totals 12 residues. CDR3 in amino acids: CSATGRYNEQFF.

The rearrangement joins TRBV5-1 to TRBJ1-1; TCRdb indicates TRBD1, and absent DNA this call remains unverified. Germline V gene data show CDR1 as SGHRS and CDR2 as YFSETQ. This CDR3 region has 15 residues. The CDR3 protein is CASSLMTALNTEAFF.

CDR3 amino acids: CAITDTTTNEKLFF. V usage is TRBV5-1 and J usage is TRBJ1-4; as DNA is missing, the TRBD1 call by TCRdb cannot be tested. CDR1 and CDR2 from the germline V gene are SGHRS and YFSETQ. The CDR3 totals 14 residues.

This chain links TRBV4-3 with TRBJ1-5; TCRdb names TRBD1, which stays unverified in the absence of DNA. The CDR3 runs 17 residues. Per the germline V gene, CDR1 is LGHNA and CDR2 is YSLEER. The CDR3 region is CASSRDRSRLGNQPQHF.

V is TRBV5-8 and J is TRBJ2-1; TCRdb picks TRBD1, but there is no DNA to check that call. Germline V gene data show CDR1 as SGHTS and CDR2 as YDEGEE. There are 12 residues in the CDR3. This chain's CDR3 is CASTHRVDEQFF.

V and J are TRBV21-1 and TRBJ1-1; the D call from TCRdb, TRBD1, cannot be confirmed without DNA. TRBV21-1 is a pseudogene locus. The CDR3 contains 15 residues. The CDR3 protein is CASSKLGGQGTEAFF.

The CDR3 sequence is CASSLEVTGRNEQFF. The chain recombines TRBV11-2 with TRBJ2-1; TCRdb's D call, TRBD1, is unchecked because there is no DNA. The CDR3 is 15 residues long. Germline lookup yields CDR1 SGHAT and CDR2 FQNNGV. Based on the CDR3 plus reference TRBV11-2 and TRBJ2-1, the full variable domain is EAGVAQSPRYKIIEKRQSVAFWCNPISGHATLYWYQQILGQGPKLLIQFQNNGVVDDSQLPKDRFSAERLKGVDSTLKIQPAKLEDSAVYLCASSLEVTGRNEQFFGPGTRLTVL.

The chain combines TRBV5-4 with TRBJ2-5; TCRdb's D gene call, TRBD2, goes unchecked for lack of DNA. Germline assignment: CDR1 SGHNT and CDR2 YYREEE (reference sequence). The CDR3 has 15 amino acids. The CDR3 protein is CASSSGTSGVETQYF.

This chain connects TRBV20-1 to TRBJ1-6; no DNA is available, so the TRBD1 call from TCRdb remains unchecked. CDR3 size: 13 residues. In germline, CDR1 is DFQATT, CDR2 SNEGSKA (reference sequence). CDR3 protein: CSAQTGLNSPLHF.

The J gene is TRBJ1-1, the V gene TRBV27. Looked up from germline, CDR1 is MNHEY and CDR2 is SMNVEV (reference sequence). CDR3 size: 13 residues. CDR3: CASSTGWGTEAFF.

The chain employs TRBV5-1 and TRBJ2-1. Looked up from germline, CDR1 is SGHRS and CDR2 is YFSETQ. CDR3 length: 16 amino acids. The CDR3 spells CASSLGQAASYNEQFF.

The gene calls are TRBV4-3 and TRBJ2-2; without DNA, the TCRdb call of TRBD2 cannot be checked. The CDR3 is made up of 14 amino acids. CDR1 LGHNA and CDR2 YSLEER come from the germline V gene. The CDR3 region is CASSQYEGTGELFF.

The CDR3 sequence is CATSRALWILLGETQYF. V usage is TRBV15 and J usage is TRBJ2-5. Germline V gene lookup returns CDR1 LNHNV and CDR2 YYDKDF (reference sequence). The length of the CDR3 is 17 residues.

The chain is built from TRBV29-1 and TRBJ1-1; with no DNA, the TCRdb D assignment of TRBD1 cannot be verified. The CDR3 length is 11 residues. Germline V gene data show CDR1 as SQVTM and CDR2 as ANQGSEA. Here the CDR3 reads CSGTSTDEAFF.

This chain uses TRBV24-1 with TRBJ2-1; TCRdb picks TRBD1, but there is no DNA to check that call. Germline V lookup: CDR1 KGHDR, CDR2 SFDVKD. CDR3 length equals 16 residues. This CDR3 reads CATSDWDSKTYNEQFF.

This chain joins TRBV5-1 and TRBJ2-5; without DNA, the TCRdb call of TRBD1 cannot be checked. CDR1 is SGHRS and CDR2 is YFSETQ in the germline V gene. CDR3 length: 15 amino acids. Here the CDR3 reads CASSLGDRDRETQYF.

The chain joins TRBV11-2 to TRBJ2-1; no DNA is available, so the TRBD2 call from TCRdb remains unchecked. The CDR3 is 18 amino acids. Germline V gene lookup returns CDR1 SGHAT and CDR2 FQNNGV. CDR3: CASSLFLAGGYSYNEQFF.

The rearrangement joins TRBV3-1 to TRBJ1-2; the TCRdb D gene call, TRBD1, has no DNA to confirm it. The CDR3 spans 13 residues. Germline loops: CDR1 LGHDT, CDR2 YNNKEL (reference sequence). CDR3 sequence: CASSPRMVYGYTF.

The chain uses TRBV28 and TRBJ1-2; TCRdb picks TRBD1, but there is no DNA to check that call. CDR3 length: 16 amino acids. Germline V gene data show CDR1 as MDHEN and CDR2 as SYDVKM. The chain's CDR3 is CASSLPRGTGAWGYTF.

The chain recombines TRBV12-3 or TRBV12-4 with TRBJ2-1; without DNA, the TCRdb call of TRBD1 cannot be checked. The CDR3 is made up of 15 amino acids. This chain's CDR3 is CASSLSTGNYNEQFF.